The entry below describes one T cell receptor (beta chain). V was clipped by 3 bases and J by 4 bases; unmatched bases: 9. The CDR3 runs 17 residues. In germline, CDR1 is LGHDT, CDR2 YNNKEL (reference sequence). Sample-barcoded 5' priming and a J-beta primer mix drove a second PCR of roughly 6 to 12 cycles. No fewer than 2.5 million CDR3-containing paired-end reads came from each sample. Via MiXCR, TCRdb re-called the 5' RACE reads, giving one row per CDR3 protein. Of 500,000 to 550,000 distinct CDR3 sequences in the sample, approximately 25% are singletons; the top ten hold 8.7%. The data derive from a study of blood T cells in healthy people across ages. This same sample was also part of a study on T cells of mothers and their children.

The chain is built from TRBV3-1 and TRBJ2-5, with 12 bases that match TRBD2. The sequenced material came from blood. The clonotype was recovered from a boy aged 5-17 years in good health. The CDR3 nucleotides read TGTGCCAGCAGCCAGCGGACTAGCGGGATGACGTTAGAGACCCAGTACTTC. Protein product: CASSQRTSGMTLETQYF.